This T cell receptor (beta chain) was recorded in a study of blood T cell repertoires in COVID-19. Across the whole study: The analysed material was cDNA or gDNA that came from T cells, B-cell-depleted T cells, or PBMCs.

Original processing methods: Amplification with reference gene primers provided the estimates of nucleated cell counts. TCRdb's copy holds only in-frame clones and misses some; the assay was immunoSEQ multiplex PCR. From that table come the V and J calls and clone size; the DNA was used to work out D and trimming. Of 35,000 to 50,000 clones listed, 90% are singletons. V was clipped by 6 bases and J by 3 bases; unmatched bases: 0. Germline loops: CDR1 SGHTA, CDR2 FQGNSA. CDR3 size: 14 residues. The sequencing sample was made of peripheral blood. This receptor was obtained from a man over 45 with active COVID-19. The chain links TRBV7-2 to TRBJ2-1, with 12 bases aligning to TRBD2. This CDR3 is CASRTSGGYNEQFF. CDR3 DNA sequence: TGTGCCAGCAGGACTAGCGGGGGCTACAATGAGCAGTTCTTC.